This entry is about one T cell receptor (beta chain). What antigen it recognizes has not been identified. Base qualities are not provided; no much larger clone lies one nucleotide away. These data originate in a study of cytomegalovirus exposure and HLA in healthy donors (dated by TCRdb to 2017 to 2019). For context, the study as a whole: According to an earlier analysis of 587 of the donors, 150 million to 200 million T cells yielded 95 million to 140 million unique TCR beta sequences and 276 Gb of sequence data. In a later genetic analysis, genome-wide SNP genotypes for about three fifths of the roughly 670 donors were used, and that subset was treated as a discovery cohort. HLA typing included class I and class II loci at four-digit resolution. An earlier analysis of approximately 630 of the donors applied high-throughput TCR beta sequencing to assess whether each TCR beta V gene segment acted as functional or pseudogenic. All discovery cohort repertoires had been generated on a single sequencing platform. Typing coverage varied by locus: about 620-630 donors for A, B, C, DRB1 and DQB1; approximately 500 for DQA1; 606 for DPA1; 400 to 480 for DPB1. The later analysis used no new phenotypic data to find candidate immune exposures, relying instead on TCR beta sequences and their occurrence across donors. An early release covering about 600 HLA-typed donors comprised roughly 300 gigabases of sequencing data and tens of millions of unique TCR sequences. A later analysis re-analyzed previously published TCR beta repertoires from hundreds of donors and added high-resolution HLA genotyping to study TCR occurrence patterns. Among about 400 genotyped donors of the cohort, an average of about 220,000 unique TCR beta nucleotide sequences was sequenced per donor, of which roughly 18% were non-productive. The T cell repertoires of several hundred subjects were profiled by immunosequencing and related to cytomegalovirus serostatus. Of the roughly 400 genotyped donors, approximately 83% fell in the genetic ancestry cluster associated with self-reported Caucasian donors. To predict cytomegalovirus infection status, the study combined high-throughput TCR immunosequencing, statistical association of individual TCRs with disease status, and machine learning. The study aimed to test whether signatures of past pathogen exposure could be identified by cataloging public T cell receptors. Besides the first cohort of around 700 subjects, a separate validation cohort made up of roughly 120 different subjects was used. Donor age, sex, ethnicity and CMV serostatus were collected together with the repertoire data. Roughly five DR-DQ haplotypes were treated as single units for association and clustering because of strong linkage in the cohort.

Broader findings and caveats from the paper: Most TCR sequences were observed very rarely across donors, whereas some public TCRs were present in many individuals. According to a later genetic analysis, donors in an Asian-associated ancestry cluster had fewer N-insertions in productive TCRs than the approximately 690-donor mean. This cohort had only TCR beta chains sequenced, and the lack of alpha or paired-chain data limited which features could be detected. The classifier was reported to diagnose cytomegalovirus status with high specificity and sensitivity in both the original and validation cohorts. A later analysis found that TCR association rates varied across HLA loci, with DRB1 alleles showing the most associated TCRs and HLA-C alleles the fewest. Compared with equally common non-associated chains, HLA-associated TCR beta chains in a later analysis were more clonally expanded and had lower generation probabilities. In an earlier analysis of some 540 of the donors, most TCR beta V segments appeared in productive rearrangements about 87% or about 30% of the time, broadly matching IMGT annotations. The earlier analysis of nearly 600 of the donors excluded roughly 17 rarely observed V segments, including chromosome 9 orphons, because counts were too low. A cluster of highly shared sequence variants was judged likely to be a technical artifact of the sequencing pipeline. When HLA alleles, especially DR and DQ, strongly co-occurred, TCR associations were difficult to assign to individual alleles. For the cohort, immune exposure information was limited to CMV serostatus. A further reported finding was that TCR beta sequences accurately predicted the HLA-A and HLA-B alleles for most subjects in the first cohort. Presence/absence analyses assumed roughly uniform sequencing depth across donors, an assumption that may not hold. In the study, some 160 TCR beta chains were listed as associated with cytomegalovirus. Because HLA typing was missing for some donors at each locus, association tests included only the typed subset. Because the 87-base-pair reads could not distinguish some IMGT-functional V segments, including TRBV6-2 and TRBV6-3, those segments were excluded. In vitro tests confirmed that a few of the cytomegalovirus-associated TCR beta chains recognize cytomegalovirus antigens. At a false discovery rate of 0.05, a later analysis linked fewer than 20,000 TCR beta sequences to specific HLA alleles. A later analysis reported that several top co-occurrence clusters appeared linked to parvovirus B19, influenza, CMV and Epstein-Barr virus. V-gene and J-gene trimming of TCR beta chains was associated with a missense DCLRE1C variant in a later genetic analysis, and the association was replicated in an independent cohort. The authors suggested that the approach could potentially be generalized to other disease states and immunological phenotypes. Correlated functional status among segregating V segments might be attributable to linkage disequilibrium, but an unknown experimental factor could not be ruled out. In a later analysis, most CMV-associated TCR beta chains were found to appear HLA-restricted, with HLA associations seemingly driven largely by CMV exposure.

Library preparation employed the immunoSEQ multiplex PCR assay. For the multiplex PCR, a mixture combining 60 forward primers for TCR Vbeta segments and 13 reverse primers for TCR Jbeta segments was used. The CDR3 region of rearranged TCR beta genes was amplified from genomic DNA by a multiplex PCR assay. The Illumina HiSeq System was used to sequence the amplified TCR beta libraries as 87-base-pair reads. The study's own analysis went as follows. In a later analysis, tens of millions of unique TCR beta chains were counted across the roughly 670 repertoires, and roughly 11 million of these chains were shared by at least two donors. Raw reads were error-corrected and collapsed into unique sequences with a nearest-neighbor algorithm that merged closely related sequences to remove PCR and sequencing errors. To assign V, D and J gene segments, CDR3 sequences were aligned to IMGT reference sequences. Each retained sequence needed at least a six-nucleotide match to both a V gene segment and a J gene segment. Rearrangements were classified as productive when the CDR3 lacked stop codons and remained in frame with V and J, and all other rearrangements were classified as non-productive. CDR3 was defined according to IMGT convention as the region running from the second conserved V-encoded cysteine to the conserved J-encoded phenylalanine. The earlier analysis of 550 to 650 of the donors excluded any sequence lacking an unambiguous match to a single V gene segment. In an earlier analysis of roughly 600 of the donors, a V segment was called functional when productive rearrangements were above 56.7%, and segregating when the standard deviation between donors exceeded 5%. A statistical classification framework was built for diagnosing cytomegalovirus status from the catalog of TCR beta chain sequences. In a later analysis, V and J genes were assigned by comparing TCR nucleotide sequences against IMGT/GENE-DB human TR gene sequences. The TCRdist pipeline was used in a later analysis to assign CDR3 sequences and most-parsimonious VDJ recombination scenarios. A later analysis defined each TCR beta chain by its CDR3 amino acid sequence plus V-gene family, and excluded reads lacking a unique V-gene family. A later analysis removed roughly 590 highly shared, low-generation-probability nucleotide sequences to deal with suspected cross-contamination and a sequencing artifact. For each public chain, a later analysis derived a clonal expansion index from normalized ranks of inferred template counts within each repertoire. Generation probabilities in a later analysis came from a VDJ recombination model fitted to out-of-frame rearrangements, and those results were checked against IGoR. In a later analysis, hypergeometric tests were used to score TCR-TCR, TCR-HLA and TCR-CMV co-occurrence, with a repertoire-size bias correction applied to TCR pairs. To estimate false discovery rates, a later analysis permuted the HLA or CMV assignments 20 times. In a later analysis, co-occurring TCRs were grouped with DBSCAN, and TCRdist sequence similarity was added when clustering was performed within HLA-allele-positive subsets. Repertoires with fewer than 30,000 or more than 120,000 public chains were left out of co-occurrence clustering, as were five repertoires with anomalous nucleotide sharing. What TCRdb holds here is the immuneACCESS table cut down to in-frame rearrangements. Part of the clones is not present; checked against another copy, under half of the missing clones reflect an unresolved V gene, and the others are unexplained. The DNA was the basis for D and trimming; V, J and clone size are from that table. The sample table shows about 160,000 clones, and around 84% are seen once. Of the sample, approximately 3% falls within the top ten clones.

For CDR1 and CDR2, the germline V gene lists MDHEN and SYDVKM. Ends trimmed: V by 11 bases, J by 7 bases; bases unmatched to a gene: 7. The CDR3 sequence holds 12 residues, the cysteine and phenylalanine included. Here the CDR3 DNA is all that survives: 36 bases in frame from base 1. The cohort was made up of roughly 670 healthy bone marrow donors. At the time of sampling, all cohort members were nominally healthy, though unrecorded immune exposures were likely present. The donor was CMV seronegative and belonged to the group of under 400 seronegative cohort members. Each donor provided a peripheral blood sample, and peripheral blood mononuclear cells were used for TCR beta sequencing. The Qiagen DNeasy Blood Extraction Kit was used to extract genomic DNA from the blood cell samples.

The rearranged chain carries TRBV28 and TRBJ1-5; 8 middle bases align to TRBD1. The receptor was isolated from a woman between 40 and 50 years old in good health and CMV-seronegative. Specimen: PBMCs. The DNA reads TGTGCCGTCCTGACAGGGGCACAGCCCCAGCATTTT. This encodes CAVLTGAQPQHF.